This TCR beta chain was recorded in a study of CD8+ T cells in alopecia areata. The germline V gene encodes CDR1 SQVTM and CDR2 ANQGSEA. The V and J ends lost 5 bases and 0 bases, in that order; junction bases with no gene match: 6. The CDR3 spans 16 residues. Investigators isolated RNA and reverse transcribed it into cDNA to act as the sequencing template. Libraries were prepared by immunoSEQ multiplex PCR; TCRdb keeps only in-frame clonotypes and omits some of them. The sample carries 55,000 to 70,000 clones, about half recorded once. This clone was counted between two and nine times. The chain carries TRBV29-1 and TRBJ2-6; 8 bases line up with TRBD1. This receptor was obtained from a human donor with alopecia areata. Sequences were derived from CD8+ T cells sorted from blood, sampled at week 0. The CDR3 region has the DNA TGCAGCGTTCAGGGGGCCTACCTCTCTGGGGCCAACGTCCTGACTTTC. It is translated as CSVQGAYLSGANVLTF.